What follows describes a single T cell receptor beta chain. This sample was included in a study of T cells in Graves' hyperthyroidism and ophthalmopathy. Amplified TCR beta CDR3 regions derived from RNA transcripts. In the first-round RT-PCR of the TCR CDR3, the HTBI primer set was used. TCRdb re-derived calls from the multiplex PCR reads in MiXCR, one entry per CDR3 protein. The data contain under 500,000 distinct CDR3 sequences, roughly 13% of them singletons. V lost 5 bases and J lost 4; bases outside the gene matches: 9. The CDR3 covers 16 residues. CDR1 and CDR2 from the germline V gene are SEHNR and FQNEAQ (reference sequence).

The receptor was isolated from a man aged 45 to 65 with Graves' ophthalmopathy. Material: blood. This chain joins TRBV7-9 and TRBJ2-1, with 9 bases aligning to TRBD2. In DNA form, the CDR3 reads TGTGCCAGCAGCCCAGGTCGCCTAGCGGGGTACAATGAGCAGTTCTTC. Translation gives CASSPGRLAGYNEQFF.